Following are 27 T cell receptor beta chains from one sample sequenced in a study of blood T cell repertoires in COVID-19. Measured with immunoSEQ multiplex PCR; TCRdb has only the in-frame clones, and not every one. The sample carries over 200,000 clones, about nine tenths recorded once. Specimen: PBMCs or T cells enriched from blood (not recorded which). The receptors shown here come from a man between 18 and 29 years old who had recovered from COVID-19.

The chain joins TRBV2 to TRBJ1-2, with a weak D call TRBD1 (5 bases). V was shortened by 8 bases and J by 8 bases, with 27 bases between the two germline ends. The CDR3 runs 16 residues. Germline V gene data show CDR1 as SNHLY and CDR2 as FYNNEI. CDR3 in amino acids: CASSVQGSLLLRGYTF. The DNA of the CDR3 is TGTGCCAGCTCGGTCCAGGGCAGCCTCCTGCTAAGGGGCTACACCTTC. Full variable domain (missing parts from reference TRBV2 and TRBJ1-2): EPEVTQTPSHQVTQMGQEVILRCVPISNHLYFYWYRQILGQKVEFLVSFYNNEISEKSEIFDDQFSVERPDGSNFTLKIRSTKLEDSAMYFCASSVQGSLLLRGYTFGSGTRLTVV.

DNA for the CDR3: TGTGCCAGCAGCTTAGCCGGCGGCGGGGGGTTCTACGAGCAGTACTTC. It codes for CASSLAGGGGFYEQYF. The rearrangement links TRBV11-2 to TRBJ2-7; TRBD2 matches at 8 bases. After removal of 1 base from V and 3 bases from J, the junction contained 8 bases not matched to a gene. The CDR3 sequence is 16 residues long. CDR1 SGHAT and CDR2 FQNNGV come from the germline V gene.

V and J are TRBV7-2 and TRBJ2-6; the match to TRBD2 covers 12 bases. Trimming cost V 1 base and J 2 bases; bases outside gene matches: 3. This CDR3 is built from 18 residues. Per germline, CDR1 SGHTA and CDR2 FQGNSA. CDR3 loop: CASSLVSSGGAGANVLTF. CDR3 sequence (DNA): TGTGCCAGCAGCTTAGTGTCTAGCGGGGGGGCTGGGGCCAACGTCCTGACTTTC.

This clone came up once. The genes are TRBV5-1 and TRBJ1-1; D is perhaps TRBD1 (6 bases). Germline CDR1 SGHRS, CDR2 YFSETQ. Trimming pared 4 bases from V and 5 bases from J, leaving 15 bases between. The CDR3 covers 14 residues. CDR3 nucleotide sequence: TGCGCCAGCAGCCGGACCAGGGGAGGGACTGAAGCTTTCTTT. Amino acid sequence: CASSRTRGGTEAFF.

The chain recombines TRBV2 with TRBJ1-5; D ambiguous. V shed 4 bases and J shed 7 bases, with 14 bases lying between them. The germline V gene encodes CDR1 SNHLY and CDR2 FYNNEI. The CDR3 has 14 residues. The DNA for the CDR3 is TGTGCCAGCAGTGTTCTGTCAGCGGAACAGCCCCAGCATTTT. It specifies CASSVLSAEQPQHF.

J is TRBJ2-1 and V is TRBV6-5; 11 bases match TRBD2. The CDR3 covers 15 residues. With 0 bases clipped from V and 10 bases from J, the junction kept 5 bases outside the gene matches. Germline CDR1 MNHEY, CDR2 SVGAGI. CDR3 DNA sequence: TGTGCCAGCAGTTACTCTAGCGGGGGGGCAGAGGAGCAGTTCTTC. It translates to CASSYSSGGAEEQFF.

J is TRBJ2-7 and V is TRBV28, with 13 bases identical to TRBD2. Germline trimming cut 6 bases from V and 2 bases from J; bases unmatched to any gene: 16. The CDR3 is 19 amino acids. CDR1 and CDR2 (germline): MDHEN, SYDVKM. CDR3 in amino acids: CASRRTGGGLAGITYEQYF. The CDR3 nucleotides are TGTGCCAGCAGGAGGACAGGGGGGGGACTAGCGGGAATCACCTACGAGCAGTACTTC.

This chain connects TRBV4-2 to TRBJ1-1; the D gene is possibly TRBD1 (6 bases). Trimming left V 5 bases short and J 8 bases short, with 18 bases between. This CDR3 has 14 amino acids. From germline, CDR1 is LGHNA and CDR2 YNFKEQ. CDR3 protein: CASSGLGSGTEAFF. CDR3 bases: TGTGCCAGCAGCGGGTTGGGTTCCGGGACAGAAGCTTTCTTT.

The CDR3 sequence: CASSPGLAELYNEQFF. The CDR3 nucleotides are TGTGCCAGCAGCCCGGGACTAGCGGAATTGTACAATGAGCAGTTCTTC. V is TRBV11-2 and J is TRBJ2-1; 11 positions match TRBD2. The CDR3 sequence is 16 residues long. The germline gives CDR1 SGHAT, CDR2 FQNNGV. J was trimmed by 4 bases and V by 5 bases; bases with no gene match: 7.

Only one count was recorded for this clone. V usage is TRBV4-1 and J usage is TRBJ2-3, with D maybe TRBD2 (5 bases). From germline, CDR1 is MGHRA and CDR2 YSYEKL. With 3 bases removed from V and 2 bases from J, the gap between germline ends came to 9 bases. The CDR3 consists of 14 residues. CDR3 DNA: TGCGCCAGCAGCCATATCCGGGACACAGATACGCAGTATTTT. Encoded protein: CASSHIRDTDTQYF.

This chain links TRBV4-1 with TRBJ1-1; D is uncertain. V lost 4 bases and J 5 bases, leaving 8 bases between the germline ends. CDR1 and CDR2 (germline): MGHRA, YSYEKL. The CDR3 is 12 amino acids. The CDR3 sequence is CASSLLGTEAFF. DNA of the CDR3: TGCGCCAGCAGCCTCCTAGGAACTGAAGCTTTCTTT.

The V call is TRBV4-1, the J call TRBJ2-2; TRBD2 matches 10 bases. The CDR3 is made up of 19 amino acids. The J segment lost 4 bases and the V segment lost 0 bases, leaving 11 bases of the junction unmatched. Germline V lookup: CDR1 MGHRA, CDR2 YSYEKL. This CDR3 is CASSQDGASGSRGTGELFF. The CDR3 DNA sequence: TGCGCCAGCAGCCAAGATGGAGCTAGCGGGAGTCGGGGCACCGGGGAGCTGTTTTTT.

The rearrangement uses TRBV5-1 and TRBJ2-7, with 8 positions matching TRBD2. The junction had 5 bases not matched to a gene; V was cut back by 0 bases and J by 3 bases. The germline V gene encodes CDR1 SGHRS and CDR2 YFSETQ. The CDR3 has 15 residues. CDR3 bases: TGCGCCAGCAGCTTGGGCCAGGGACTAGGCTACGAGCAGTACTTC. This gives the protein CASSLGQGLGYEQYF. Complete variable domain (other parts from reference TRBV5-1 and TRBJ2-7): KAGVTQTPRYLIKTRGQQVTLSCSPISGHRSVSWYQQTPGQGLQFLFEYFSETQRNKGNFPGRFSGRQFSNSRSEMNVSTLELGDSALYLCASSLGQGLGYEQYFGPGTRLTVT.

The gene calls are TRBV3-1 (or the pseudogene TRBV3-2) and TRBJ2-4, with D possibly matching TRBD1 (5 bases). The CDR3 contains 16 residues. Deletions cut 0 bases from V and 2 bases from J, with 11 bases between. Per the germline V gene, CDR1 is LGHDT and CDR2 is YNNKEL (reference sequence). CDR3 coding DNA: TGTGCCAGCAGCCAAGATTGGGGCAGAACCAAAAACATTCAGTACTTC. Encoded protein: CASSQDWGRTKNIQYF.

This rearrangement joins TRBV7-5 to TRBJ1-2. TRBV7-5 is assigned pseudogene status. The CDR3 runs to 17 residues. The CDR3 DNA follows: TGTGCCAGAGTTCCTCCTGAACGAGGGATGGTGCACCATGGCTACACCTTC. Protein product: CARVPPERGMVHHGYTF.

This chain links TRBV28 with TRBJ2-1; 8 bases map to TRBD1. Germline V CDR1 and CDR2: MDHEN, SYDVKM. J lost 7 bases, V lost 3 bases, and 8 bases had no gene match. There are 15 residues in the CDR3. CDR3 in DNA: TGTGCCAGCAGTTTTTTAGGTCAGGGGGCGAATGAGCAGTTCTTC. It is translated as CASSFLGQGANEQFF. Using reference TRBV28 and TRBJ2-1 for the parts outside the CDR3, the full variable domain is DVKVTQSSRYLVKRTGEKVFLECVQDMDHENMFWYRQDPGLGLRLIYFSYDVKMKEKGDIPEGYSVSREKKERFSLILESASTNQTSMYLCASSFLGQGANEQFFGPGTRLTVL.

The rearrangement joins TRBV12-3 or TRBV12-4 to TRBJ2-7; tentatively, D is TRBD1 (6 bases). The V and J ends lost 6 bases and 4 bases respectively, with 10 bases between them. CDR3 length: 12 residues. CDR3 nucleotides: TGTGCCAGCAGCAAAACAGGGTACGAGCAGTACTTC. Protein: CASSKTGYEQYF.

CDR3 protein: CASSQDWLFRYEQFF. For the CDR3, the DNA is TGTGCCAGCAGCCAAGATTGGCTCTTCCGTTATGAGCAGTTCTTC. This chain links TRBV14 with TRBJ2-1; no clear D. V gave up 0 bases and J gave up 8 bases, with 14 bases separating them. This CDR3 spans 15 amino acids. Germline-derived CDR1 and CDR2 are SGHDN and FVKESK. Full variable domain (rest looked up from reference TRBV14 and TRBJ2-1): EAGVTQFPSHSVIEKGQTVTLRCDPISGHDNLYWYRRVMGKEIKFLLHFVKESKQDESGMPNNRFLAERTGGTYSTLKVQPAELEDSGVYFCASSQDWLFRYEQFFGPGTRLTVL.

The chain is built from TRBV5-4 and TRBJ1-1; tentative D call: TRBD1 (5 bases). The CDR3 runs 13 residues. Germline loops: CDR1 SGHNT, CDR2 YYREEE (reference sequence). The V gene lost 5 bases and the J gene lost 2 bases, with 10 bases spanning the gap. CDR3 DNA sequence: TGTGCCAGCAGGCTCGACAGAAACACTGAAGCTTTCTTT. Translated: CASRLDRNTEAFF.

This clone was seen a handful of times. The chain couples TRBV12-3 or TRBV12-4 to TRBJ1-1, with D uncertain. The V end was cut by 3 bases, the J end by 4 bases, with 6 bases between. CDR3 length: 12 amino acids. The CDR3 sequence is CASSFSITEAFF. Written as DNA, the CDR3 is TGTGCCAGCAGTTTTTCAATCACTGAAGCTTTCTTT.

The chain recombines TRBV10-3 with TRBJ1-6, with 8 bases fitting TRBD1. The trim removed 4 bases at V and 15 bases at J, leaving 11 bases unmatched. Germline lookup yields CDR1 ENHRY and CDR2 SYGVKD. The CDR3 is 14 amino acids. In DNA form, the CDR3 reads TGTGCCATCAGTGCAATACAGGGGGAGGTGCGCCTCCACTTT. This gives the protein CAISAIQGEVRLHF.

CDR3 in amino acids: CASSEATGFVGELFF. The CDR3 nucleotides are TGTGCCAGCAGTGAAGCGACAGGGTTCGTCGGGGAGCTGTTTTTT. This sequence joins TRBV2 and TRBJ2-2, with TRBD1 matching 7 bases. The V and J ends lost 0 bases and 7 bases, in that order; junction bases with no gene match: 5. The germline gives CDR1 SNHLY, CDR2 FYNNEI. There are 15 residues in the CDR3.

The V gene is TRBV30, the J gene TRBJ1-2, with 11 bases matching TRBD1. Germline V gene lookup returns CDR1 GTSNPN and CDR2 SVGIG (reference sequence). This CDR3 is 16 amino acids long. Trimming at V came to 1 base and at J to 3 bases, leaving 7 bases not matched to a gene. The CDR3 region has the DNA TGTGCCTGGAGTGGCCGGACAGGGGGCGGCTACTATGGCTACACCTTC. Translation gives CAWSGRTGGGYYGYTF.

The chain has TRBV6-5 and TRBJ1-2; no firm D call. Germline V gives CDR1 MNHEY, CDR2 SVGAGI. This CDR3 has 13 amino acids. V was pared by 8 bases and J by 7 bases, with 17 bases between. The CDR3 protein is CASRSSQDFGYTF. In DNA form, the CDR3 reads TGTGCCAGCCGGAGCAGTCAAGATTTTGGCTACACCTTC.

This clone was found a few times. This sequence joins TRBV7-9 and TRBJ1-2; TRBD1 might be the D (5 bases). The V gene lost 8 bases and the J gene lost 0 bases, with 16 bases spanning the gap. There are 15 residues in the CDR3. The germline V gene encodes CDR1 SEHNR and CDR2 FQNEAQ (reference sequence). CDR3 coding DNA: TGTGCCAGCCTAACCGCGGGGGAAACTAACTATGGCTACACCTTC. It is translated as CASLTAGETNYGYTF.

J is TRBJ2-5 and V is TRBV5-1, with a possible D match to TRBD1 (6 bases). Trimming cost V 0 bases and J 2 bases, with 11 bases left between them. The CDR3 consists of 15 residues. In germline, CDR1 is SGHRS, CDR2 YFSETQ. The CDR3 DNA reads as TGCGCCAGCAGCTTGGTTAGGGGGTATCAAGAGACCCAGTACTTC. Protein sequence: CASSLVRGYQETQYF.

J is TRBJ1-1 and V is TRBV19; no clear D. Trimming took 5 bases from V and 4 from J, leaving 5 bases between them. The length of the CDR3 is 11 residues. Looked up from germline, CDR1 is LNHDA and CDR2 is SQIVND (reference sequence). The CDR3 bases are TGTGCCAGTAGTGGCCCCACTGAAGCTTTCTTT. It specifies CASSGPTEAFF.